The T cell receptor beta chain described here comes from a study of Graves' ophthalmopathy and Graves' hyperthyroidism (dated by TCRdb to the late 2010s). About the investigation overall: Peripheral blood was collected before any treatment was given, at the time of initial diagnosis. The study used TCR beta repertoire signatures to distinguish Graves' ophthalmopathy from Graves' hyperthyroidism and to predict progression to ophthalmopathy. In total, around 140 blood samples were TCR-sequenced: 40 to 45 ophthalmopathy, some 75 hyperthyroidism and approximately 17 hyperthyroidism-to-ophthalmopathy patients. To explore V-J signatures that distinguish ophthalmopathy from hyperthyroidism, a discovery set of about a hundred patients was enrolled, made up of approximately 45 with ophthalmopathy and some 56 with stable hyperthyroidism. An independent validation cohort comprised fewer than 20 hyperthyroidism patients and over 15 patients who later progressed from hyperthyroidism to ophthalmopathy. T-cell repertoires of thyroid tissue and blood were compared in six or seven hyperthyroidism patients. Once sampling was done, hyperthyroidism patients were given methimazole at a starting dose of 30 mg daily, while ophthalmopathy patients were given high-dose intravenous methylprednisolone.

For repertoire sequencing, TCR beta CDR3 regions were amplified from RNA transcripts. HTBI primers and the Qiagen OneStep RT-PCR kit were used in a first-round RT-PCR, which was followed by a second-round multiplex PCR, size selection and purification. Libraries were sequenced on an Illumina HiSeq2000 using paired-end 100 bp reads. As for the original processing: SOAPnuke was used to process the reads, throwing out any read that had adapters, had uncalled bases, had a mean Phred below 15, or lacked an exact constant-primer or identifier match. High-quality paired reads were merged with COPE v1.2.5. Clonotypes were defined as unique nucleotide sequences and were aligned to IMGT TRB V, D and J references using MiTCR v1.1. The analysis was limited to V-J combinations with a frequency above 0.0001, which together covered roughly 99% of repertoires. For each V-J combination, a TCR clonal expansion and chaos score was defined as F50 clonal expansion divided by the chaos observed in the TCRdist matrix. Welch's t-statistics and random forest were used to reduce features to over ten V-J combinations, which were fed into a naive Bayes classifier. Thyroid-blood repertoire similarity was quantified with the Morisita-Horn index. The public reads were quality trimmed at Q25 with fastp and then assembled into clones with MiXCR by TCRdb, keeping productive beta chains. Under each unique CDR3 protein, matching rows form one entry showing the most common genes and DNA. The V and J calls and clone size are TCRdb's, not the authors'. This sample holds some 370,000 distinct CDR3 sequences; roughly 15% were observed only once. The ten largest clonotypes hold 2% to 3% of the sample.

Stable hyperthyroidism was defined as no progression to ophthalmopathy within 18 months of follow-up. Hyperthyroidism patients were newly diagnosed, were aged 18 to 65 years, and had a disease duration under 2 months. Patients with other autoimmune diseases, uncontrolled infections, pregnancy or lactation were excluded. Diagnosis was based on clinical symptoms, serum thyroxine, TRAb, thyroid ultrasound and orbital computed tomography. Using Ficoll-Paque density gradient centrifugation, PBMCs were isolated from less than 13 ml of fresh peripheral blood. Total RNA was extracted using Trizol reagent, and RNA quality was checked on an Agilent 2100 Bioanalyzer. General conclusions and limits of the study: In validation, the model predicted ophthalmopathy progression with 55% to 71% sensitivity and about 77% specificity; roughly 11 predicted patients were CT-confirmed with GO in a median of 6.5 months. Sample size was not statistically predetermined, and group allocation was not concealed from the investigators. Most expanded thyroid clonotypes with a frequency above 0.001 also appeared in blood, which suggests that blood repertoires may reflect the immune response in the thyroid. In cross-validation, the 13-signature model distinguished ophthalmopathy from stable hyperthyroidism with 87.88% sensitivity and around 83% specificity, while in the test set the corresponding values were about 80% and 75%.

This clonotype was observed many times. Its antigen remains unidentified. Base qualities are missing; no much larger clone stands one base away. This sequence originates from an adult woman with stable Graves' hyperthyroidism. The specimen was peripheral blood.

The CDR3 has the sequence CASETGRGLDGYTF. The DNA reads as follows: TGTGCCAGCGAGACGGGCAGAGGGTTGGATGGCTACACCTTC. The rearranged chain carries TRBV19 and TRBJ1-2, with an unclear D gene assignment. Measured from the cysteine to the phenylalanine, the CDR3 is 14 residues long. This entry keeps only the CDR3 DNA: 42 bases, framed from base 1. Trimming removed 9 bases from V and 6 bases from J, leaving 20 bases between the germline ends. CDR1 and CDR2 (LNHDA, SQIVND) derive from the germline V gene (reference sequence).